The entry below describes one T cell receptor (beta chain). Its target is unknown. This sample is part of a study of cytomegalovirus exposure and HLA in healthy donors. Study-wide results and caveats: Most of the CMV-associated TCR beta chains (in a later analysis) appeared to be HLA-restricted. Follow-up analysis seemed to connect common viral pathogens with several of the most significant clusters identified. Later genetic work tied a missense DCLRE1C variant to beta-chain V and J trimming.

PCR was performed using 60 Vbeta and 13 Jbeta primers. Profiled with immunoSEQ multiplex PCR; TCRdb holds only in-frame clones, not every one. The sample holds some 120,000 clones, around 75% seen once. CDR1 is SGHRS, CDR2 YFSETQ, per germline. This CDR3 comprises 14 residues. V was trimmed by 0 bases and J by 0 bases, leaving 6 bases between them. The chain combines TRBV5-1 with TRBJ1-1; no firm D call. Sequenced input: PBMCs. The TCR comes from a woman in her twenties or thirties in good health and CMV-seronegative. CDR3 DNA: TGCGCCAGCAGCTTGGTCGGTATGAACACTGAAGCTTTCTTT. This codes for CASSLVGMNTEAFF.